One sample yielded the 15 T cell receptor beta chains listed below, sequenced in a study of post-analysis software for immune sequencing data. Study-wide results and caveats: A few TRBV segments were significantly more frequent in patients than in controls. TRBV5-6, TRBV5-1 and TRBV20-1 were among these segments.

These receptors have no identified antigens. Unique molecular identifiers were present in the TCR beta cDNA libraries. TCRdb reprocessed the PCR reads via MiXCR and lists one record per CDR3 protein. Of approximately 570,000 distinct CDR3 sequences listed, 44% are singletons. The sample consisted of blood. The receptor source for this set is a girl between 10 and 17 years old with multiple sclerosis.

The chain is built from TRBV4-1 and TRBJ2-3; D uncertain. The CDR3 is 15 amino acids. Germline CDR1 MGHRA, CDR2 YSYEKL. Trimming removed 0 bases at V and 0 bases at J, with 7 bases between. CDR3 sequence reads: CASSQDWVSTDTQYF. Written as DNA, the CDR3 is TGCGCCAGCAGCCAAGATTGGGTGAGCACAGATACGCAGTATTTT.

In its sample, this clonotype was seen a few times. CDR3 in amino acids: CSVETGYGAYGYTF. CDR3 sequence (DNA): TGCAGCGTTGAAACAGGGTACGGCGCCTATGGCTACACCTTC. The rearrangement uses TRBV29-1 and TRBJ1-2; TRBD1 might be the D (6 bases). V was cut by 2 bases and J by 4 bases, with 14 bases left in between. This CDR3 has 14 residues. Germline CDR1 SQVTM, CDR2 ANQGSEA.

This clonotype has a handful of counts. V is TRBV6-1 and J is TRBJ2-4, with TRBD2 matching over 10 bases. The ends lost 5 bases at V and 3 bases at J; junction bases unmatched: 10. Germline CDR1 MNHNS, CDR2 SASEGT. There are 17 residues in the CDR3. CDR3 bases: TGTGCCAGCAGTACCACTAGCGGGACGGGGGGCAAAAACATTCAGTACTTC. Amino acids: CASSTTSGTGGKNIQYF.

This clonotype came up a few times. The V and J genes are TRBV6-6 and TRBJ1-2; 7 bases are a match to TRBD1. CDR1 MNHNY and CDR2 SVGAGI come from the germline V gene (reference sequence). This CDR3 has 14 amino acids. The trim removed 5 bases at V and 3 bases at J, leaving 6 bases unmatched. This CDR3 is CASSPQGVHYGYTF. The CDR3 DNA sequence: TGTGCCAGCAGTCCCCAGGGGGTCCACTATGGCTACACCTTC.

This rearrangement joins TRBV20-1 to TRBJ2-4; 14 nucleotides align to TRBD2. The CDR3 is 14 amino acids. Germline V lookup: CDR1 DFQATT, CDR2 SNEGSKA (reference sequence). Trimming removed 5 bases from V and 13 bases from J; junction bases left unmatched: 10. Written as DNA, the CDR3 is TGCAGTGCTCCGACTAGCGGGGGGGCTCGGGAGCAGTACTTC. It codes for CSAPTSGGAREQYF.

The rearrangement joins TRBV12-3 or TRBV12-4 to TRBJ2-7, with 10 positions matching TRBD2. The CDR3 contains 16 residues. Trimming removed 0 bases from V and 5 bases from J; junction bases left unmatched: 7. In nucleotides, the CDR3 is TGTGCCAGCAGTTTAGCGGGGGCTAGCGGGAGCCACGAGCAGTACTTC. Protein sequence: CASSLAGASGSHEQYF.

This chain connects TRBV27 to TRBJ2-1; D is ambiguous. This CDR3 has 12 amino acids. V dropped 2 bases and J dropped 7 bases, with 6 bases sitting between them. Germline CDR1 reads MNHEY; CDR2 reads SMNVEV (reference sequence). CDR3 nucleotides: TGTGCCAGCAGTTTAACCCCGAATGAGCAGTTCTTC. Its protein product is CASSLTPNEQFF.

This chain uses TRBV12-3 or TRBV12-4 with TRBJ2-3; possible D gene TRBD2, 5 bases. The CDR3 runs 15 residues. Trimming took off 7 bases at V and 4 bases at J, with 18 bases between the two ends. The CDR3 nucleotides are TGTGCCAGCACGCCCCAACCCAACGGGGCAGATACGCAGTATTTT. Translation gives CASTPQPNGADTQYF.

This clonotype was detected a few times. This chain connects TRBV25-1 to TRBJ2-1; TRBD1 matches at 7 bases. The CDR3 is made up of 14 amino acids. V lost 11 bases and J lost 0; bases outside the gene matches: 7. CDR1 and CDR2 (germline): MGHDK, SYGVNS. The CDR3 loop reads CAPRGSISYNEQFF. CDR3 bases: TGTGCCCCCAGGGGGTCCATCTCCTACAATGAGCAGTTCTTC.

The V gene is TRBV12-3 or TRBV12-4, the J gene TRBJ1-1; no clear D. V was pared by 3 bases and J by 4 bases, with 12 bases between. The CDR3 consists of 14 residues. CDR3 bases: TGTGCCAGCAGTTTCATACTCGTTGGCACTGAAGCTTTCTTT. It specifies CASSFILVGTEAFF.

V gene TRBV9 combines with J gene TRBJ2-3; 14 bases are shared with TRBD2. CDR3 size: 19 residues. Trimming cost V 2 bases and J 2 bases; bases outside gene matches: 10. The germline CDR1 and CDR2 sequences are SGDLS and YYNGEE. In nucleotides, the CDR3 is TGTGCCAGCAGCGTGAGACTGACTAGCGGGAGGGGAGTCACAGATACGCAGTATTTT. Its translation: CASSVRLTSGRGVTDTQYF.

The chain couples TRBV12-3 or TRBV12-4 to TRBJ2-1; D is ambiguous. The CDR3 has 14 amino acids. Trimming pared 5 bases from V and 8 bases from J, leaving 16 bases between. CDR3 nucleotides: TGTGCCAGCAGTCGCCCTATGCGAGGCGATGAGCAGTTCTTC. Its protein is CASSRPMRGDEQFF.

The chain combines TRBV10-3 with TRBJ2-1; 7 nucleotides match TRBD1. The CDR3 is 16 residues long. V shed 6 bases, J shed 0 bases, and the junction held 8 bases outside the gene matches. Germline V gene lookup returns CDR1 ENHRY and CDR2 SYGVKD. The CDR3 loop is CAISPQGLSSYNEQFF. CDR3 coding DNA: TGTGCCATCAGCCCACAGGGGCTGAGCTCCTACAATGAGCAGTTCTTC.

This clonotype has only a few counts. This sequence joins TRBV12-3 or TRBV12-4 and TRBJ2-5, with D possibly being TRBD1 (6 bases). CDR3 length: 14 amino acids. V was cut by 4 bases and J by 1 base, with 10 bases left in between. The CDR3 is CASSSRDIQETQYF. The CDR3, as DNA: TGTGCCAGCAGTTCCCGGGACATCCAAGAGACCCAGTACTTC.

This clonotype was picked up a small number of times. The rearrangement links TRBV3-1 to TRBJ2-7; no clear D. Germline V lookup: CDR1 LGHDT, CDR2 YNNKEL (reference sequence). Trimming stripped 0 bases from V and 12 bases from J, with 15 bases between. The CDR3 runs to 13 residues. The DNA for the CDR3 is TGTGCCAGCAGCCAAGAGACAACAGCTATCTTGTACTTC. Its translation is CASSQETTAILYF.